The rows below give T cell receptor beta chains drawn from one sample of a study of beta chain features in type 1 diabetes. TCRdb keeps only in-frame clones here, not all; method: immunoSEQ multiplex PCR. Of 300,000 to 350,000 clones listed, 8% are singletons. The sequencing sample was made of central memory CD4+ T cells from blood. Receptors originate from a woman aged 18-30 years in good health. CDR3s include the opening cysteine and the closing phenylalanine or tryptophan. D genes are given only for firm matches. Size is omitted from some rows. Given values are once, few, many or a class for expanded clones.

clone_size j_call v_call d_call cdr3_aa cdr3_nt
few TRBJ1-3 TRBV6-6 TRBD1 CASSDGTVDTIYF TGTGCCAGCAGTGACGGGACAGTAGACACCATATATTTT
. TRBJ2-1 TRBV5-6 TRBD2 CASSQVAGGRNEQFF TGTGCCAGCAGCCAGGTAGCGGGAGGTCGAAATGAGCAGTTCTTC
. TRBJ2-5 TRBV7-2 . CASSGRAGIGETQYF TGTGCCAGCAGCGGTAGGGCGGGGATAGGAGAGACCCAGTACTTC
. TRBJ2-3 TRBV30 . CAWRARDCTDTQYF TGTGCCTGGAGGGCGAGGGACTGCACAGATACGCAGTATTTT
. TRBJ2-5 TRBV10-1 . CASSESGVSATQYF TGCGCCAGCAGTGAGTCGGGGGTCAGTGCGACCCAGTACTTC
. TRBJ1-4 TRBV5-1 . CASSSTGGEKLFF TGCGCCAGCAGCTCGACGGGAGGGGAAAAACTGTTTTTT
. TRBJ2-3 TRBV10-3 TRBD2 CATRLAASTDTQYF TGTGCCACAAGACTAGCGGCTAGCACAGATACGCAGTATTTT
. TRBJ2-2 TRBV28 TRBD2 CASSRTGLAGVVGELFF TGTGCCAGCTCACGTACGGGACTAGCGGGAGTTGTCGGGGAGCTGTTTTTT
few TRBJ1-2 TRBV5-1 . CASSTEYRSGYTF TGCGCCAGCAGCACTGAGTATAGATCAGGCTACACCTTC
few TRBJ2-3 TRBV29-1 . CSVWGIGNTDTQYF TGCAGCGTTTGGGGTATTGGAAACACAGATACGCAGTATTTT
few TRBJ2-3 TRBV28 TRBD2 CASSLRASGRADTQYF TGTGCCAGCAGTTTAAGGGCTAGCGGGAGGGCCGACACGCAGTATTTT
. TRBJ2-7 TRBV5-4 . CASSRGRQSSYEQYF TGTGCCAGCAGCCGGGGGCGGCAAAGCTCCTACGAGCAGTACTTC
many TRBJ2-1 TRBV7-9 TRBD1 CASSLVWSQGDEQFF TGTGCCAGCAGCTTAGTCTGGTCCCAGGGGGATGAGCAGTTCTTC
few TRBJ1-4 TRBV4-2 . CASSRSGARNEKLFF TGTGCCAGCAGCCGCTCAGGGGCTCGGAATGAAAAACTGTTTTTT
. TRBJ2-1 TRBV7-9 TRBD1 CASRKTGVEQFF TGTGCCAGCAGAAAGACAGGGGTTGAGCAGTTCTTC
. TRBJ1-2 TRBV6-5 . CASSYSGRGAFSGYTF TGTGCCAGCAGTTACTCTGGTCGGGGGGCGTTTAGTGGCTACACCTTC
few TRBJ2-2 TRBV7-6 TRBD1 CASSGQGTGELFF TGTGCCAGCAGCGGACAGGGGACCGGGGAGCTGTTTTTT
. TRBJ1-1 TRBV11-2 . CASSTGRSNTEAFF TGTGCCAGCAGTACGGGACGGTCGAACACTGAAGCTTTCTTT
many TRBJ2-3 TRBV6-6 . CASSYSQASDTQYF TGTGCCAGCAGTTATAGTCAGGCCTCGGATACGCAGTATTTT
. TRBJ2-7 TRBV11-2 . CASSVAYEQYF TGTGCCAGCAGCGTAGCCTACGAGCAGTACTTC
few TRBJ2-2 TRBV19 TRBD1 CASSATGGTGELFF TGTGCCAGTAGTGCAACAGGGGGCACCGGGGAGCTGTTTTTT
. TRBJ1-2 TRBV18 TRBD1 CASSQDRGYTF TGTGCCAGCTCACAGGACAGGGGCTACACCTTC
few TRBJ2-1 TRBV4-2 . CASSQGDLNNEQFF TGTGCCAGCAGCCAAGGGGACCTAAACAATGAGCAGTTCTTC
. TRBJ1-5 TRBV19 . CASSINHAKQPQHF TGTGCCAGTAGTATCAATCACGCGAAACAGCCCCAGCATTTT
few TRBJ2-7 TRBV6-5 . CASSFRVGTYEQYF TGTGCCAGCAGTTTCCGGGTAGGCACCTACGAGCAGTACTTC
. TRBJ1-5 TRBV6-1 TRBD1 CASKLQGDSGPQHF TGTGCCAGCAAATTACAGGGGGACTCTGGGCCCCAGCATTTT
. TRBJ1-1 TRBV29-1 . CSVGEGGWAEAFF TGCAGCGTCGGGGAGGGAGGCTGGGCTGAAGCTTTCTTT
. TRBJ1-2 TRBV4-2 TRBD1 CASSQGTGGTYGYTF TGTGCCAGCAGCCAAGGGACAGGGGGCACCTATGGCTACACCTTC
. TRBJ2-7 TRBV7-2 TRBD1 CASRRSRQGIYEQYF TGTGCCAGCAGAAGAAGCAGACAGGGAATCTACGAGCAGTACTTC
few TRBJ1-3 TRBV7-6 TRBD1 CASSKGQGLLGNTIYF TGTGCCAGCAGCAAGGGACAGGGCCTCTTAGGAAACACCATATATTTT
. TRBJ2-7 TRBV19 TRBD2 CASSTSGPYEQYF TGTGCCAGTAGTACTAGCGGCCCCTACGAGCAGTACTTC
many TRBJ2-4 TRBV6-1 . CASSENPTKNIQYF TGTGCCAGCAGTGAAAATCCTACCAAAAACATTCAGTACTTC
. TRBJ2-5 TRBV28 TRBD2 CASSWRSGREETQYF TGTGCCAGCAGTTGGAGAAGCGGGAGAGAAGAGACCCAGTACTTC
. TRBJ2-7 TRBV19 . CASSIVPGSYEQYF TGTGCCAGTAGTATAGTCCCAGGGAGCTACGAGCAGTACTTC
many TRBJ2-3 TRBV28 . CASRQKDTQYF TGTGCCAGCAGGCAAAAGGATACGCAGTATTTT
. TRBJ1-1 TRBV4-3 . CASSQEVGARVEAFF TGCGCCAGCAGCCAAGAGGTAGGGGCTCGGGTCGAAGCTTTCTTT
few TRBJ2-2 TRBV4-2 TRBD2 CASSQGGGTSNTGELFF TGTGCCAGCAGCCAAGGGGGAGGGACTTCCAACACCGGGGAGCTGTTTTTT
few TRBJ2-1 TRBV6-6 . CASSQRSGSYNEQFF TGTGCCAGCAGTCAAAGGAGTGGGTCCTACAATGAGCAGTTCTTC
few TRBJ2-3 TRBV6-5 . CASSPGTDTQYF TGTGCCAGCAGCCCAGGTACAGATACGCAGTATTTT
many TRBJ2-1 TRBV7-9 TRBD1 CASSYTGGTEQFF TGTGCCAGCAGCTATACAGGGGGCACTGAGCAGTTCTTC
few TRBJ2-7 TRBV7-2 TRBD2 CASNSGRASEQYF TGTGCCAGCAATAGCGGGAGGGCCTCCGAGCAGTACTTC
many TRBJ2-4 TRBV4-3 . CASSQDPGTPNIQYF TGCGCCAGCAGCCAAGATCCCGGGACTCCAAACATTCAGTACTTC
. TRBJ2-3 TRBV6-1 TRBD2 CASTGLARLGYTQYF TGTGCCAGCACAGGACTAGCGAGGCTCGGGTATACGCAGTATTTT
few TRBJ2-3 TRBV19 . CASSMVGSDTQYF TGTGCCAGTAGTATGGTGGGTTCAGATACGCAGTATTTT
. TRBJ1-3 TRBV9 . CASSVGSTSGNTIYF TGTGCCAGCAGCGTTGGAAGTACCTCTGGAAACACCATATATTTT
few TRBJ2-1 TRBV9 . CASSATVLGFYNEQFF TGTGCCAGCAGCGCCACCGTCCTGGGGTTCTACAATGAGCAGTTCTTC
. TRBJ2-7 TRBV4-3 TRBD2 CASSQSLVGGLDYEQYF TGCGCCAGCAGCCAAAGTCTCGTCGGCGGACTAGACTACGAGCAGTACTTC
few TRBJ2-7 TRBV6-6 . CASSPATHEQYF TGTGCCAGCAGTCCCGCCACCCACGAGCAGTACTTC